Below are 6 T cell receptor beta chains sequenced from a single sample in a study of human T cells and chemical hapten exposure. The time point here: patch test 2, 6 weeks after DPC sensitization. Sample treatment: therapeutic diphenylcyclopropenone sensitization with weekly scalp DPC. TCRdb redid the calling of the RACE reads with MiXCR, one entry per CDR3 protein. The table lists around 360,000 distinct CDR3 sequences, under 6.5% of them singletons. This material consisted of whole blood, taken in connection with sensitization to the hapten diphenylcyclopropenone (DPC). These receptors were taken from a woman younger than 30 with alopecia areata. Some clones in this sample may be carry-over from other donors' samples.

This clonotype occurred many times. V gene TRBV5-1 combines with J gene TRBJ2-1, with TRBD1 matching over 8 bases. The trim removed 4 bases at V and 6 bases at J, leaving 9 bases unmatched. CDR1 is SGHRS, CDR2 YFSETQ, per germline. The CDR3 extends over 15 amino acids. DNA for the CDR3: TGCGCCAGCAGCCCAGGACAGGGTTTGGGCAATGAGCAGTTCTTC. Its translation is CASSPGQGLGNEQFF.

The rearrangement joins TRBV6-2 or TRBV6-3 to TRBJ2-7; 8 positions agree with TRBD2. With 5 bases clipped from V and 7 bases from J, the junction kept 10 bases outside the gene matches. The germline V gene encodes CDR1 MNHEY and CDR2 SVGEGT. This CDR3 comprises 14 residues. CDR3 loop: CASSSPPRGGEQYF. The CDR3 DNA sequence: TGTGCCAGCAGTAGCCCCCCCCGGGGGGGGGAGCAGTACTTC.

The rearrangement links TRBV2 to TRBJ2-3, with TRBD2 matching over 12 bases. This CDR3 spans 17 amino acids. With 6 bases clipped from V and 6 bases from J, the junction kept 13 bases outside the gene matches. The V gene's germline CDR1 is SNHLY and CDR2 FYNNEI. The CDR3 DNA reads as TGTGCCAGCAGCCTTTTTCCCCCCGGGACTAGCGGGGATACGCAGTATTTT. It codes for CASSLFPPGTSGDTQYF.

The J gene is TRBJ2-5, the V gene TRBV9; possibly TRBD2 for D (6 bases). The CDR3 length is 14 residues. Germline-derived CDR1 and CDR2 are SGDLS and YYNGEE. V lost 4 bases and J 2 bases, leaving 12 bases between the germline ends. CDR3 in amino acids: CASSPDGGQETQYF. DNA of the CDR3: TGTGCCAGCAGCCCGGACGGAGGGCAAGAGACCCAGTACTTC. The full variable domain, completed using reference TRBV9 and TRBJ2-5, is DSGVTQTPKHLITATGQRVTLRCSPRSGDLSVYWYQQSLDQGLQFLIQYYNGEERAKGNILERFSAQQFPDLHSELNLSSLELGDSALYFCASSPDGGQETQYFGPGTRLLVL.

The V gene is TRBV5-6, the J gene TRBJ1-1, with D unresolved. CDR3 length: 14 residues. Per germline, CDR1 SGHDT and CDR2 YYEEEE. V shed 6 bases and J shed 0 bases, with 12 bases lying between them. The CDR3 is CASTRYHMNTEAFF. Written as DNA, the CDR3 is TGTGCCAGCACCCGATACCATATGAACACTGAAGCTTTCTTT.

The CDR3 protein is CASSLEGREETQYF. The CDR3 DNA sequence: TGTGCCAGCAGCCTAGAAGGGCGCGAAGAGACCCAGTACTTC. V gene TRBV9 combines with J gene TRBJ2-5; no definite D call. Germline V gene data show CDR1 as SGDLS and CDR2 as YYNGEE. There are 14 residues in the CDR3. Trimming cost V 4 bases and J 3 bases, with 13 bases left between them.